One and the same sample provided the 9 T cell receptor beta chains below, sequenced in a study of T cells in women clearing cervical HPV infection. Here immunoSEQ multiplex PCR was the method, and the copy in TCRdb shows in-frame clones only, minus some. Its table lists fewer than 35,000 clones. The sample comprised blood buffy coat. These receptors all stem from a woman aged 18 to 75 with a cervical HPV16 infection that either progressed to CIN3+ or cleared (not recorded which).

As regards this clone: The DNA ends 3 residues before the CDR3 does, and the rest of the CDR3 is filled in from the germline J gene. The chain links TRBV20-1 to TRBJ2-1; perhaps TRBD2 as D (6 bases). Germline lookup yields CDR1 DFQATT and CDR2 SNEGSKA (reference sequence). V dropped 4 bases and J dropped 6 bases, with 16 bases sitting between them. The CDR3 is made up of 14 amino acids. CDR3 loop: CSATGDGGRNEQFF. CDR3 bases read: TGCAGTGCTACGGGGGACGGTGGTCGCAATGAG.

In the case of this clone: Read data end 3 residues before the CDR3 end; the end is taken from the germline J gene. The chain recombines TRBV2 with TRBJ1-1; a possible D gene is TRBD1 (5 bases). Germline lookup yields CDR1 SNHLY and CDR2 FYNNEI. The CDR3 runs to 15 residues. The sequenced part of the CDR3 DNA is TGTGCCAGCAGTCCGGGGGTTCGGGCCAAAAACATT. It specifies CASSPGVRAKNI. The whole CDR3 sequence reads CASSPGVRAKNIAFF.

Turning to this clone: The read is 3 residues too short to cover the CDR3 end, so that end is filled in from the germline J gene. The chain recombines TRBV7-9 with TRBJ2-7, with D possibly TRBD1 on 5 matching bases. The V end was cut by 3 bases, the J end by 4 bases, with 7 bases between. CDR1 and CDR2 (germline): SEHNR, FQNEAQ (reference sequence). The CDR3 contains 12 residues. Incomplete CDR3 DNA: TGTGCCAGCAGCTTTGGGGCTTACGAG. Protein: CASSFGAYE. The full-length CDR3 reads as CASSFGAYEQYF.

In the case of this clone: The read stops 3 residues short of the end of the CDR3; the missing end is completed from the germline J gene. The chain links TRBV2 to TRBJ1-2, with 8 nucleotides matching TRBD1. J lost 4 bases, V lost 2 bases, and 0 bases had no gene match. The germline gives CDR1 SNHLY, CDR2 FYNNEI. This CDR3 comprises 13 residues. The DNA read from the CDR3 is TGTGCCAGCAGTGAAACAGGGGGCTATGGC. Residues: CASSETGGYG. Given in full, the CDR3 is CASSETGGYGYTF.

Of note for this clone: The CDR3 end lies 3 residues beyond the end of the read and is filled in from the germline J gene. V is TRBV30 and J is TRBJ2-3, with D hard to call. Germline V lookup: CDR1 GTSNPN, CDR2 SVGIG (reference sequence). V lost 0 bases and J 6 bases, leaving 7 bases between the germline ends. The CDR3 sequence is 12 residues long. CDR3: CAWSVNRDTQYF. The sequenced part of the CDR3 DNA is TGTGCCTGGAGTGTGAACCGGGATACG.

To note about this clone: The observed sequence ends 3 residues before the CDR3 terminus, with the missing tail filled in from the germline J gene. The J gene is TRBJ2-3, the V gene TRBV30; no reliable D call. V dropped 0 bases and J dropped 8 bases, with 3 bases sitting between them. In germline, CDR1 is GTSNPN, CDR2 SVGIG (reference sequence). CDR3 length: 10 amino acids. The CDR3 DNA, read in part, is TGTGCCTGGAGTGTAGCTACG. The encoded protein is CAWSVAT. The entire CDR3 is CAWSVATQYF.

About this clone: The CDR3 end lies 3 residues beyond the end of the read and is filled in from the germline J gene. The rearrangement links TRBV12-3 or TRBV12-4 to TRBJ1-2, with 9 bases matching TRBD1. The CDR3 runs 13 residues. Losses at the gene ends were 6 bases for V and 4 bases for J; bases not matched to a gene: 3. The CDR3 DNA, read in part, is TGTGCCAGCAGCCAGGGACAGGGCTATGGC. Protein: CASSQGQGYG. The entire CDR3 protein reads CASSQGQGYGYTF.

As regards this clone: The read ends 3 residues shy of where the CDR3 ends; the end is completed using the germline J gene. This rearrangement joins TRBV5-1 to TRBJ2-1, with 11 bases aligning to TRBD2. Germline trimming cut 4 bases from V and 7 bases from J; bases unmatched to any gene: 13. The V gene's germline CDR1 is SGHRS and CDR2 YFSETQ. The CDR3 extends over 17 amino acids. The CDR3 protein is CASSPTAGLAVINEQFF. Incomplete CDR3 DNA: TGCGCCAGCAGCCCAACAGCGGGACTAGCGGTTATAAATGAG.

On this clone: The read ends 3 residues before the CDR3 terminus; that terminus is restored from the germline J gene. This chain uses TRBV7-9 with TRBJ2-5, with TRBD1 matching 7 bases. The CDR3 length is 15 residues. The V gene end was trimmed by 3 bases and the J gene end by 4 bases; junction bases not matched to a gene: 8. Germline V gene data show CDR1 as SEHNR and CDR2 as FQNEAQ (reference sequence). The sequenced CDR3 bases are TGTGCCAGCAGCTTGGGACAGCTTGGGTTAGAGACC. This translates into CASSLGQLGLET. In full, the CDR3 is CASSLGQLGLETQYF.